The 2 T cell receptor beta chains below all came from one sample that was sequenced in a study of blood T cell repertoires in COVID-19. This table comes from immunoSEQ multiplex PCR, and its TCRdb copy is limited to in-frame clones, with some not included. The repertoire holds 150,000 to 200,000 clones, with roughly 82% as singletons. Source material: peripheral blood. These receptor sequences come from a woman aged 40 to 50 with COVID-19, enrolled during active disease.

The chain joins TRBV3-1 (or the pseudogene TRBV3-2) to TRBJ2-7; D is ambiguous. Looked up from germline, CDR1 is LGHDT and CDR2 is YNNKEL (reference sequence). V was pared by 2 bases and J by 2 bases, with 10 bases between. The CDR3 contains 14 residues. DNA of the CDR3: TGTGCCAGCAGCCAATCCGCGTCTCCCTACGAGCAGTACGTC. This codes for CASSQSASPYEQYV.

V is TRBV4-2 and J is TRBJ2-2; 11 bases agree with TRBD2. Germline V gives CDR1 LGHNA, CDR2 YNFKEQ. This CDR3 is built from 17 residues. V was clipped by 2 bases and J by 0 bases; unmatched bases: 2. CDR3 residues: CASSQLTSGTNTGELFF. The DNA for the CDR3 is TGTGCCAGCAGCCAACTGACTAGCGGGACGAACACCGGGGAGCTGTTTTTT.